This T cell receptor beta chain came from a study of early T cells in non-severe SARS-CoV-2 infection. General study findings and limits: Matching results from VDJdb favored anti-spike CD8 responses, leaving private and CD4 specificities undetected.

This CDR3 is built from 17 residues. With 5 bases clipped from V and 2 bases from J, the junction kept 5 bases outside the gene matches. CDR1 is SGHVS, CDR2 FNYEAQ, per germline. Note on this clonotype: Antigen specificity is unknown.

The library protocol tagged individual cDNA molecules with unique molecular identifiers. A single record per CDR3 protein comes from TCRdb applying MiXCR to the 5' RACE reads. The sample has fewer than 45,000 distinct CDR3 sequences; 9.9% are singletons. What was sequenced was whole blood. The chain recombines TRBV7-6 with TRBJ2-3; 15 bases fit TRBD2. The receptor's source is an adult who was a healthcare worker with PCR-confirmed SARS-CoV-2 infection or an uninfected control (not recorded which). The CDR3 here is CASSLGTSGGPTDTQYF. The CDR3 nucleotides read TGTGCCAGCAGCCTTGGGACTAGCGGGGGGCCCACAGATACGCAGTATTTT.